This entry concerns a single T cell receptor (beta chain). This sample is part of a study of blood T cell repertoires in COVID-19. On the study more broadly: The samples span acute and convalescent COVID-19 from the United States, Italy and Spain. Sources were T cells, B-cell-depleted T cells, or PBMCs; the material itself was cDNA or gDNA.

Germline CDR1 reads MDHEN; CDR2 reads SYDVKM. V shed 5 bases, J shed 5 bases, and the junction held 9 bases outside the gene matches. This CDR3 spans 15 amino acids. Authors' methods: For nucleated cells, counts were estimated from reference gene primer amplification. Data came from immunoSEQ multiplex PCR; TCRdb stores just in-frame clones and leaves some out. V and J calls and clone size are copied from that table; D and trimming were computed from the DNA. The sample includes 100,000 or so clones, roughly 92% of them seen just once. The sequence came from a man aged 50 to 60 with active COVID-19. The sequencing input was peripheral blood. V is TRBV28 and J is TRBJ1-1; 9 bases fit TRBD1. The CDR3: CASSIGQGWDTEAFF. In DNA, the CDR3 is TGTGCCAGCAGTATAGGACAGGGGTGGGATACTGAAGCTTTCTTT.